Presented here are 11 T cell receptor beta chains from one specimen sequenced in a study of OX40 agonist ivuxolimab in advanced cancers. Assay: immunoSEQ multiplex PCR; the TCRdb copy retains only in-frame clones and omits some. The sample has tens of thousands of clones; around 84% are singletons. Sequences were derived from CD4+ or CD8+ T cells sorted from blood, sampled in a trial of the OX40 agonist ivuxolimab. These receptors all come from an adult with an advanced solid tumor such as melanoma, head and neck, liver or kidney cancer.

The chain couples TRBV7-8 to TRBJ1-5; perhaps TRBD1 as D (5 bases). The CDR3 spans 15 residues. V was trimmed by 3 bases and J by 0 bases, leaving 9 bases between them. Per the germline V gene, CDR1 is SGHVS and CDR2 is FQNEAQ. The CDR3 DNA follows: TGTGCCAGCAGCTTTCGGGACGGTAGCAATCAGCCCCAGCATTTT. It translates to CASSFRDGSNQPQHF. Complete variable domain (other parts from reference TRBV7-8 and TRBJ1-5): GAGVSQSPRYKVAKRGQDVALRCDPISGHVSLFWYQQALGQGPEFLTYFQNEAQLDKSGLPSDRFFAERPEGSVSTLKIQRTQQEDSAVYLCASSFRDGSNQPQHFGDGTRLSIL.

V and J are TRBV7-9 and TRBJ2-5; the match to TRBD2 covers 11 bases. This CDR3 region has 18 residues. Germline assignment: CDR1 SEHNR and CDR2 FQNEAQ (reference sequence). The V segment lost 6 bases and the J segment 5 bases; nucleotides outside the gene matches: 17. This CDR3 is CASSQRRLAGPLPETQYF. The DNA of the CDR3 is TGTGCCAGCAGTCAACGCCGACTAGCGGGACCCCTACCGGAGACCCAGTACTTC.

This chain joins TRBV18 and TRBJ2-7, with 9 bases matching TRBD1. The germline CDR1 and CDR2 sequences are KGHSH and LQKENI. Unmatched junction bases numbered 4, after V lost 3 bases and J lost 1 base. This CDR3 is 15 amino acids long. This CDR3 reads CASSPPGQGSYEQYF. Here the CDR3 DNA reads TGTGCCAGCTCACCCCCGGGACAGGGATCCTACGAGCAGTACTTC.

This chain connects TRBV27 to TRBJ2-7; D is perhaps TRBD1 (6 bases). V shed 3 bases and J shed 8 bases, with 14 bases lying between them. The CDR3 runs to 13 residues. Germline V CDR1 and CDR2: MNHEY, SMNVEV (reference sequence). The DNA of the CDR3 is TGTGCCAGCAGTTTCCGCCACAGGGAGAAGCAGTACTTC. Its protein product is CASSFRHREKQYF.

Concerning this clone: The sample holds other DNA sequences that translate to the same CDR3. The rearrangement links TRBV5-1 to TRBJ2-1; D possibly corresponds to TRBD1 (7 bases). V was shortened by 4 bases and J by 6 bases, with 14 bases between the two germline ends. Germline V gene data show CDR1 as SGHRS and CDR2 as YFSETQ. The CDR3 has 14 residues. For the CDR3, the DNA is TGCGCCAGCAGCCCGGACAGGAGGGGCAATGAGCAGTTCTTC. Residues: CASSPDRRGNEQFF.

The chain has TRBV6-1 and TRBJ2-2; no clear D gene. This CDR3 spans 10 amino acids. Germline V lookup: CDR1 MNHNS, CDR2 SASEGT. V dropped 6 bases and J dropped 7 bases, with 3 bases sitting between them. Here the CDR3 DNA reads TGTGCCAGCAGGCTCGGGGAGCTGTTTTTT. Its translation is CASRLGELFF.

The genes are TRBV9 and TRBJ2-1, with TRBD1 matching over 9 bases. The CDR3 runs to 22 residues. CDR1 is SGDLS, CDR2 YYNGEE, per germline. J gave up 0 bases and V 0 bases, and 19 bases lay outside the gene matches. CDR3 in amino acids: CASSVGPPRDRAEPSSYNEQFF. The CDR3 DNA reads TGTGCCAGCAGCGTAGGTCCCCCCCGGGACAGGGCCGAACCGAGCTCCTACAATGAGCAGTTCTTC.

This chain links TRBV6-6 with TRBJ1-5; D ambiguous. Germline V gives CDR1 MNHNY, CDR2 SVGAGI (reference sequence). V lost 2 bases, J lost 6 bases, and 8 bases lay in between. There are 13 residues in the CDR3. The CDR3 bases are TGTGCCAGCAGTTACCTCGGGGTTCAGCCCCAGCATTTT. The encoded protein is CASSYLGVQPQHF.

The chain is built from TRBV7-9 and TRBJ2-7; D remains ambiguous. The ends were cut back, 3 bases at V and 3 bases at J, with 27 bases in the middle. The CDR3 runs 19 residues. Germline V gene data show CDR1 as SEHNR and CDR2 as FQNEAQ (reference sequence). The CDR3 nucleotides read TGTGCCAGCAGCTTCCTAGGGCCCATAGTGGGCAAGGGATACTACGAGCAGTACTTC. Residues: CASSFLGPIVGKGYYEQYF. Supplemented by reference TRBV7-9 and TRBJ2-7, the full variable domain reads DTGVSQNPRHKITKRGQNVTFRCDPISEHNRLYWYRQTLGQGPEFLTYFQNEAQLEKSRLLSDRFSAERPKGSFSTLEIQRTEQGDSAMYLCASSFLGPIVGKGYYEQYFGPGTRLTVT.

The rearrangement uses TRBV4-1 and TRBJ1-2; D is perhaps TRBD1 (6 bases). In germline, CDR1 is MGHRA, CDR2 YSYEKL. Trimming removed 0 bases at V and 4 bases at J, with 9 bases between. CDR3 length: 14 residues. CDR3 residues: CASSQEGTSYGYTF. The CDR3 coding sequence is TGCGCCAGCAGCCAAGAAGGGACATCCTATGGCTACACCTTC.

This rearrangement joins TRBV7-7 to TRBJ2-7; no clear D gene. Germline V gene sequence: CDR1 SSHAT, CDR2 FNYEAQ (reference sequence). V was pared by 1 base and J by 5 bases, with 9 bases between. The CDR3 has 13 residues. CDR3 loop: CASSLEVGDEQYF. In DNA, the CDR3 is TGTGCCAGCAGCTTAGAGGTTGGGGACGAGCAGTACTTC.